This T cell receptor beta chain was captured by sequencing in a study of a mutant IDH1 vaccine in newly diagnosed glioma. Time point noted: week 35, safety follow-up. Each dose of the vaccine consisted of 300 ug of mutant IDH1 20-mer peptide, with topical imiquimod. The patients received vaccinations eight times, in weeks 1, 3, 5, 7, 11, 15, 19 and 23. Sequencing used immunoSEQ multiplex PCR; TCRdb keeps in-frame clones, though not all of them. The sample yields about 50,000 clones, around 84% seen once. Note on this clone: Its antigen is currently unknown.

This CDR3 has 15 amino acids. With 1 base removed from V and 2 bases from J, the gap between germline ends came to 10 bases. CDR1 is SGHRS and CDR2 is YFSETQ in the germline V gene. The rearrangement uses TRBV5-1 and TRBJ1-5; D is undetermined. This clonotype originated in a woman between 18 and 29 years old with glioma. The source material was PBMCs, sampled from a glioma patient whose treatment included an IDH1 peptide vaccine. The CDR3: CASSLTGKGNQPQHF. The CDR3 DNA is TGCGCCAGCAGCTTGACGGGAAAGGGCAATCAGCCCCAGCATTTT.